A selection of T cell receptor beta chains follows, all from one sample in a study of T cell responses to AZD1222 COVID-19 vaccine. Some clones are missing from TCRdb's copy, which holds only in-frame ones; the method was immunoSEQ multiplex PCR. The sample includes around 100,000 clones, around 95% seen only once; the top ten take more than 2%. Sequenced material: peripheral blood, taken on day 0 of AZD1222 vaccination. These receptors were taken from an adult in good health. CDR3s include the opening cysteine and the closing phenylalanine or tryptophan. The D gene is left open where the match is weak. Not every row has a clone size; where given, it reads once, few, many or a size class.

j_call,d_call,clone_size,v_call,cdr3_nt,cdr3_aa
TRBJ2-7,.,.,TRBV6-5,TGTGCCAGCAGTTACTCGGCCAGGTTTTACGAGCAGTACTTC,CASSYSARFYEQYF
TRBJ2-1,TRBD1,.,TRBV9,TGTGCCAGCAGCGTAGGGGAAGGGGGCTTTACCTACAATGAGCAGTTCTTC,CASSVGEGGFTYNEQFF
TRBJ2-7,TRBD1,.,TRBV9,TGTGCCAGCAGCGCATCCGGGACAGCTGGCGAGCAGTACTTC,CASSASGTAGEQYF
TRBJ1-6,.,.,TRBV6-1,TGTGCCAGCAGTGAAGCCAGGATCGATAATTCACCCCTCCACTTT,CASSEARIDNSPLHF
TRBJ1-3,.,.,TRBV11-3,TGTGCCAGCAGCCCTCGGGGAGGGAAAGGCGACACCATATATTTT,CASSPRGGKGDTIYF
TRBJ1-3,.,.,TRBV6-1,TGTGCCAGCAGTGAACGGGACTTCTCTGGAAACACCATATATTTT,CASSERDFSGNTIYF
TRBJ2-7,.,.,TRBV6-5,TGTGCCAGCACCCAGACGTCTTACGAGCAGTACTTC,CASTQTSYEQYF
TRBJ1-1,.,.,TRBV6-5,TGTGCCAGCAGTCCCCTCCCGGGGAACACTGAAGCTTTCTTT,CASSPLPGNTEAFF
TRBJ2-1,.,.,TRBV4-1,TGCGCCAGCAGCCAAGTCATAGGGGGGCCACTTTCGTTCAATGAGCAGTTCTTC,CASSQVIGGPLSFNEQFF
TRBJ1-6,.,.,TRBV10-2,TGCGCCAGCAGTGAGTCGAAGAGGGGTTCACCCCTCCACTTT,CASSESKRGSPLHF
TRBJ2-1,TRBD2,.,TRBV5-1,TGCGCCAGCAGCCCCCTGAGCGGGAGCTACAATGAGCAGTTCTTC,CASSPLSGSYNEQFF
TRBJ1-1,.,.,TRBV19,TGTGCCAGTAGGCCGGGGGGACAGAACACTGAAGCTTTCTTT,CASRPGGQNTEAFF
TRBJ1-6,TRBD1,.,TRBV11-3,TGTGCCAGCAGCTTGGGGAGGGGGCGCAATTATAATTCACCCCTCCACTTT,CASSLGRGRNYNSPLHF
TRBJ1-4,.,.,TRBV28,TGTGCCAGCAATTCGATTGAAAAACTGTTTTTT,CASNSIEKLFF
TRBJ2-5,TRBD1,few,TRBV19,TGTGCCAGTAGTCCAGCTTACAACAGGGGGACCCAGTACTTC,CASSPAYNRGTQYF
TRBJ2-5,.,.,TRBV21-1,TGTGCCAGCGACAGACTTGAGGAAGAGACCCAGTACTTC,CASDRLEEETQYF
TRBJ2-1,TRBD2,.,TRBV6-4,TGTGCCAGCAGTGACTCGGGGACTAGCGGCTACAATGAGCAGTTCTTC,CASSDSGTSGYNEQFF
TRBJ2-5,TRBD2,.,TRBV19,TGTGCCAGTAGTTTTGGGACTAGCGGAGTAGAGACCCAGTACTTC,CASSFGTSGVETQYF
TRBJ2-1,TRBD1,.,TRBV6-5,TGTGCCAGCAAGACAGGGGGATCCTACAATGAGCAGTTCTTC,CASKTGGSYNEQFF
TRBJ1-5,.,.,TRBV21-1,TGTGCCAGCAGCAAAGCCCGACCAGGGGATCAGCCCCAGCATTTT,CASSKARPGDQPQHF
TRBJ2-7,TRBD2,.,TRBV28,TGTGCCAGCAGGCCCGGGACTAGCGGGAGAAAAGAGCAGTACTTC,CASRPGTSGRKEQYF
TRBJ1-5,.,.,TRBV7-9,TGTGCCAGCAGCGGGTCCCGCAATCAGCCCCAGCATTTT,CASSGSRNQPQHF
TRBJ2-3,TRBD2,.,TRBV9,TGTGCCAGCAGCGTAGTTAGCGGGGGGGTGCCAGATACGCAGTATTTT,CASSVVSGGVPDTQYF
TRBJ2-1,TRBD1,once,TRBV7-9,TGTGCCAGCAGCTTATTTGGGACAGGGAAAAGTGGGAATGAGCAGTTCTTC,CASSLFGTGKSGNEQFF
TRBJ2-3,TRBD2,.,TRBV13,TGTGCCAGCATCAACGGGAGGGCCCCAGATACGCAGTATTTT,CASINGRAPDTQYF
TRBJ2-5,.,.,TRBV7-2,TGTGCCAGCAGCTTAAACGGGCAGGGAGAGACCCAGTACTTC,CASSLNGQGETQYF
TRBJ1-3,.,.,TRBV13,TGTGCCAGCAGCTTGGGGTCTGGAAACACCATATATTTT,CASSLGSGNTIYF
TRBJ2-5,.,.,TRBV15,TGTGCCACCGGGAGGGGGCAAGAGACCCAGTACTTC,CATGRGQETQYF
TRBJ1-2,.,.,TRBV28,TGTGCTACGGACGTAAACTATGGCTACACCTTC,CATDVNYGYTF
TRBJ2-1,.,once,TRBV18,TGTGCCAGCTCACCCTCGCTAGGCGGGAAGGGCAATGAGCAGTTCTTC,CASSPSLGGKGNEQFF
TRBJ2-3,TRBD1,.,TRBV7-9,TGTGCCAGCAGCGGGACAGACACAGATACGCAGTATTTT,CASSGTDTDTQYF
TRBJ2-5,.,.,TRBV28,TGTGCCAGCATTGGGGCCGGTCAAGAGACCCAGTACTTC,CASIGAGQETQYF
TRBJ1-5,.,.,TRBV10-3,TGTGCCATCAGTGAGGGCAGGGGAGGGAGCAATCAGCCCCAGCATTTT,CAISEGRGGSNQPQHF
TRBJ1-4,.,once,TRBV4-3,TGCGCCAGCAGCCAAGTTGGCGAAAAACTGTTTTTT,CASSQVGEKLFF
TRBJ1-5,TRBD1,.,TRBV4-1,TGCGCCAGCAGCCCGGTTCCGGGACAGGGTTTGTATAGCAATCAGCCCCAGCATTTT,CASSPVPGQGLYSNQPQHF
TRBJ1-6,.,few,TRBV6-1,TGTGCCAGCAGTGAGGGTCAGCTGCATAATTCACCCCTCCACTTT,CASSEGQLHNSPLHF
TRBJ1-4,.,.,TRBV20-1,TGCAGTGCTAGTCCGAGTGGACAGTTGAGTTTACTTTTT,CSASPSGQLSLLF
TRBJ2-1,.,.,TRBV12-3/TRBV12-4,TGTGCCAGCAGTCTTTACAATGAGCAGTTCTTC,CASSLYNEQFF
TRBJ2-1,.,.,TRBV6-4,TGTGCCAGCAGTTTGGGGGTTGGGCTCCAGCAGTTCTTC,CASSLGVGLQQFF
TRBJ2-1,TRBD2,.,TRBV20-1,TGCAGTGCTAGTTTTGTGGGAGGGAGTGAGCAGTTCTTC,CSASFVGGSEQFF
TRBJ2-7,.,.,TRBV21-1,TGTGCCAGCAGCAAAGAAGCCCGGAGCTCCTACGAGCAGTACTTC,CASSKEARSSYEQYF
TRBJ1-2,TRBD1,.,TRBV5-6,TGTGCCAGCAGAGTCAGGACAGGGGGGAACTATGGCTACACCTTC,CASRVRTGGNYGYTF
TRBJ1-1,.,.,TRBV11-3,TGTGCCAGCAGCTTATATGGTTGGAGGGAGGGGACTGAAGCTTTCTTT,CASSLYGWREGTEAFF
TRBJ1-2,.,.,TRBV9,TGTGCCAGCAGCGTAGATCACGAGGGGCGAGAAGGCTACACCTTC,CASSVDHEGREGYTF
TRBJ1-6,.,.,TRBV9,TGTGCCAGCAGCGCGCTTGATCGTTCACCCCTCCACTTT,CASSALDRSPLHF
TRBJ1-2,TRBD1,.,TRBV5-1,TGCGCCAGCAGCATAGGGGACAGGGGCTATGGCTACACCTTC,CASSIGDRGYGYTF
TRBJ2-3,.,once,TRBV4-3,TGCGCCAGCAGCCAAGATCCAGGGTTAGGGAATACGCAGTATTTT,CASSQDPGLGNTQYF
TRBJ2-7,TRBD1,.,TRBV29-1,TGCAGCGTCCGAAAGGCGGCAGGGGGCATGGTGGAGCAGTACTTC,CSVRKAAGGMVEQYF
TRBJ2-3,.,.,TRBV5-4,TGTGCCAGCAGCTCCCCCGAGGGTGATACGCAGTATTTT,CASSSPEGDTQYF
TRBJ2-2,.,.,TRBV29-1,TGCAGCGTTGAAGGGACAGGAGGGTCCGGGGAGCTGTTTTTT,CSVEGTGGSGELFF
TRBJ1-3,.,.,TRBV19,TGTGCCAGTAGTCGACAGACCTCTGGAAACACCATATATTTT,CASSRQTSGNTIYF
TRBJ2-4,TRBD1,.,TRBV27,TGTGCCAGCAGTGTACAGGGGGCTGGAAACATTCAGTACTTC,CASSVQGAGNIQYF
TRBJ1-1,.,.,TRBV28,TGTGCCAGCAGCCCCCTTAGGACTGAAGCTTTCTTT,CASSPLRTEAFF
TRBJ1-3,.,.,TRBV11-2,TGTGCCAGCAGCTTAGCAGGGTTCTCTGGAAACACCATATATTTT,CASSLAGFSGNTIYF
TRBJ2-3,.,once,TRBV7-3,TGTGCCAGCAGCCCGGGACATATAGGAACAGATACGCAGTATTTT,CASSPGHIGTDTQYF
TRBJ1-2,.,.,TRBV28,TGTGCCAGCAGTTTCGGGGCGGGGGGCAGTGGCTACACCTTC,CASSFGAGGSGYTF
TRBJ1-5,TRBD1,.,TRBV5-4,TGTGCCAGCAGCGACGCAGGGGGAGCTCAGCCCCAGCATTTT,CASSDAGGAQPQHF